The clone carrying this T cell receptor beta chain occurred many times. What it binds is not known. This record belongs to a study of regulatory T cells in long-lasting Graves disease. Study-level findings and limits: The study found lower TCR diversity in persistent Graves' patients than in newly diagnosed ones.

HTBI primers from iRepertoire and Arm-PCR of CDR3 regions yielded the TCR beta libraries. TCRdb reprocessed the multiplex PCR reads with MiXCR, giving one entry per CDR3 protein. The sample shows roughly 520,000 distinct CDR3 sequences, 12% of them seen only once. Time point of the sample: newly diagnosed GD, antithyroid drugs for less than 3 months. From PBMCs, RNA was extracted and then used to make the TCR library. CDR3 size: 12 residues. Germline V gene lookup returns CDR1 SGHAT and CDR2 FQNNGV. Trimming removed 5 bases at V and 6 bases at J, with 8 bases between. The same sample was also studied in work on T cells in Graves' hyperthyroidism and ophthalmopathy. This second study says: Hyperthyroidism, newly diagnosed and lasting under 2 months, affected patients aged 18 to 65.

Sequenced material: peripheral blood mononuclear cells (PBMCs), taken at new diagnosis, from a patient treated with antithyroid drugs. The sequence came from a woman aged 25 to 39 with Graves disease. The chain links TRBV11-2 to TRBJ2-1, with D uncertain. In DNA, the CDR3 is TGTGCCAGCAGCACTCAACCCAATGAGCAGTTCTTC. Its translation: CASSTQPNEQFF. The full variable domain, with the rest looked up from reference TRBV11-2 and TRBJ2-1, is EAGVAQSPRYKIIEKRQSVAFWCNPISGHATLYWYQQILGQGPKLLIQFQNNGVVDDSQLPKDRFSAERLKGVDSTLKIQPAKLEDSAVYLCASSTQPNEQFFGPGTRLTVL.